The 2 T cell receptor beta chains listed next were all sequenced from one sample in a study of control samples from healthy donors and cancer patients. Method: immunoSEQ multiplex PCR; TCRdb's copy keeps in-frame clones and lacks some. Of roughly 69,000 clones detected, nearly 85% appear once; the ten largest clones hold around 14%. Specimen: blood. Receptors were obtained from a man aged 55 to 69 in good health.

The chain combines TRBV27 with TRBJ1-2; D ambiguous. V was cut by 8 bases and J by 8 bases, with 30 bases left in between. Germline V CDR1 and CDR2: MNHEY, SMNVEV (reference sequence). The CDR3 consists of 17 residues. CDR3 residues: CASFSPGHIPRTSGYTF. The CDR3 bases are TGTGCCAGCTTCTCTCCGGGCCACATCCCCAGGACTAGCGGCTACACCTTC.

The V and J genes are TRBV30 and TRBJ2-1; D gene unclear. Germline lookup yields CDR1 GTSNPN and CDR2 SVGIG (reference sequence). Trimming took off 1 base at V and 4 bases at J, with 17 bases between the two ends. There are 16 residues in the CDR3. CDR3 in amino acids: CAWSGGSTVLYNEQFF. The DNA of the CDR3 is TGTGCCTGGAGTGGGGGATCAACGGTTCTATACAATGAGCAGTTCTTC.